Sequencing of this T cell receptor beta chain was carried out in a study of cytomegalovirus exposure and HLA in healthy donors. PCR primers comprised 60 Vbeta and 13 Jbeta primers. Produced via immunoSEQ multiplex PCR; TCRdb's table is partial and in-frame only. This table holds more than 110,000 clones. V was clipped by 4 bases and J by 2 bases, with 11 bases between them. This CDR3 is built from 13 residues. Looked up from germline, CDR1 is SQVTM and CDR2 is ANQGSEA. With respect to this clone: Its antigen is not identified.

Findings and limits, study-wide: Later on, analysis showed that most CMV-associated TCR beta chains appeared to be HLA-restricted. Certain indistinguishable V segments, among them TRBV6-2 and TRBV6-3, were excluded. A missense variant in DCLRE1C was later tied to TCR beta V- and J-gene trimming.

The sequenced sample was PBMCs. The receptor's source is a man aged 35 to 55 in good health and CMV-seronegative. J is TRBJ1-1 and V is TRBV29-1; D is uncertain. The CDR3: CSVVGATNTEAFF. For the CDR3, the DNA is TGCAGCGTTGTAGGCGCGACTAACACTGAAGCTTTCTTT.